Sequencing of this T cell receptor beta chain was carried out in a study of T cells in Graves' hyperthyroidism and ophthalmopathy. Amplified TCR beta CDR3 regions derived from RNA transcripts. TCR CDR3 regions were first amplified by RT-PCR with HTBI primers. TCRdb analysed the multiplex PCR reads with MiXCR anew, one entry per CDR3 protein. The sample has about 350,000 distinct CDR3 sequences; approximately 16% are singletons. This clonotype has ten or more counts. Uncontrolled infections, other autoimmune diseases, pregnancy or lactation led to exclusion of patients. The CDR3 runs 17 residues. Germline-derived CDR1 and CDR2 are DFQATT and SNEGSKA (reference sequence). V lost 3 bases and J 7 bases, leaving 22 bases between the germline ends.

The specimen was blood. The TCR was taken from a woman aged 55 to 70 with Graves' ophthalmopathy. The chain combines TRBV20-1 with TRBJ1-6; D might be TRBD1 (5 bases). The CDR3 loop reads CSASGRQLITVNSPLHF. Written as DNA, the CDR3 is TGCAGTGCTAGCGGCAGACAGCTCATAACAGTAAATTCACCCCTCCACTTT.